This T cell receptor beta chain was observed in a study of cytomegalovirus exposure and HLA in healthy donors. For the study at large: Across around 400 genotyped donors, roughly 85% landed in the Caucasian-associated ancestry cluster.

Overall study results and limits: CMV serostatus was the only recorded immune exposure for donors. Specific recognition of CMV antigens was confirmed in vitro for three chains (all CMV-associated). For most TCR sequences rarity was the rule, although some public TCRs occurred in many donors.

The length of the CDR3 is 13 residues. Germline V lookup: CDR1 LNHDA, CDR2 SQIVND (reference sequence). Amplification used 60 Vbeta primers and 13 Jbeta primers. The table came from immunoSEQ multiplex PCR; TCRdb's copy has only in-frame clones and leaves some out. The profile shows 150,000 to 200,000 clones, 75% to 85% of them singletons. A word on this clone: Its antigen is not known.

This clonotype was sampled from a woman between 50 and 59 years old in good health and CMV-seronegative. The chain employs TRBV19 and TRBJ2-5; D ambiguous. With the DNA end fitting TRBJ2-7 better, the J assignment may be wrong. The sample comprised PBMCs. The CDR3 DNA reads as TGTGCCAGTAGTACATTCGACACCTACGAGCAGTACTTC. Amino acids: CASSTFDTYEQYF.